This T cell receptor (beta chain) was identified in a study of cytomegalovirus exposure and HLA in healthy donors. Per germline, CDR1 LGHNA and CDR2 YNFKEQ. This CDR3 has 15 residues. V was cut by 1 base and J by 3 bases, with 12 bases left in between. Study-wide results and limits: A subsequent analysis found that TCR clusters from the first cohort also tended to co-occur in the 120 or so validation repertoires, with less than 95% of cluster scores above 0.

A note on this clone: Its target is unknown.

Only in-frame clones appear in the TCRdb table, and some are missing; sequencing was by immunoSEQ multiplex PCR. This table holds about 160,000 clones, 85% to 90% found once. From the 120-subject validation cohort, which was separate from the approximately 700-subject first cohort, the donors were drawn. This chain connects TRBV4-2 to TRBJ1-2, with D possibly TRBD1 on 5 matching bases. Sequenced sample: PBMCs. The origin of this receptor is a woman aged 30 to 39 in good health and CMV-seronegative. CDR3 residues: CASSQVRSGDYGYTF. In nucleotides, the CDR3 is TGTGCCAGCAGCCAAGTTAGGTCGGGGGACTATGGCTACACCTTC.